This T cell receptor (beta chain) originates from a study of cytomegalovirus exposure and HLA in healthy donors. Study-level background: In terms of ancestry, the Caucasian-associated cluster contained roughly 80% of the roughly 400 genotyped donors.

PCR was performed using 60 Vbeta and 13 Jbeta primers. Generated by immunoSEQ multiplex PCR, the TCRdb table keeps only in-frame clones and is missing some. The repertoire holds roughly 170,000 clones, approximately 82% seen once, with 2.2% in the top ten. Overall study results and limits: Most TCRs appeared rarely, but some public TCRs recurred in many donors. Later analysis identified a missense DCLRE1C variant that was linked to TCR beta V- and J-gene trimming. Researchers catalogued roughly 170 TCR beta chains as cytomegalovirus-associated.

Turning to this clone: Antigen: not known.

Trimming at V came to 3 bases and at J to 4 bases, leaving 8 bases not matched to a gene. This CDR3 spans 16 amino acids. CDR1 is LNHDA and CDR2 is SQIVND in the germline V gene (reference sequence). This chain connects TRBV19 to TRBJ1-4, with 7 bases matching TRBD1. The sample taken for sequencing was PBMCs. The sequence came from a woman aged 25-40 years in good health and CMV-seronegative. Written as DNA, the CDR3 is TGTGCCAGTAGTATCGACCCGGGACAGATTAATGAAAAACTGTTTTTT. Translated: CASSIDPGQINEKLFF. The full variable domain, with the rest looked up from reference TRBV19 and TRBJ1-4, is DGGITQSPKYLFRKEGQNVTLSCEQNLNHDAMYWYRQDPGQGLRLIYYSQIVNDFQKGDIAEGYSVSREKKESFPLTVTSAQKNPTAFYLCASSIDPGQINEKLFFGSGTQLSVL.